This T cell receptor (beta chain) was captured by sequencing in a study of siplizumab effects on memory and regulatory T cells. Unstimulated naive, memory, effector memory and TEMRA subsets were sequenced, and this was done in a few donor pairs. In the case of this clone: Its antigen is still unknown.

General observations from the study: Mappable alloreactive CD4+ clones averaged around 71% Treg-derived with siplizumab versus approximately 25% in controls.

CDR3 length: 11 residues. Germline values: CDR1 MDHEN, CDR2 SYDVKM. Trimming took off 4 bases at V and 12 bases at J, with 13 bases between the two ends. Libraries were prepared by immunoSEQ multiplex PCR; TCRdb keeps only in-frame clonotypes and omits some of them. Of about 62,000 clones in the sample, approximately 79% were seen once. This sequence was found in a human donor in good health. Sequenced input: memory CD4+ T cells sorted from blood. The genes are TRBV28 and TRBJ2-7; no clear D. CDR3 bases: TGTGCCAGCAGTTCCAACAGTAAGCGGTACTTC. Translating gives CASSSNSKRYF.